The T cell receptor (beta chain) described here comes from a study of prognosis after radiotherapy for stage I lung cancer. Looking at the study overall: Participants consisted of stage I non-small cell lung cancer patients, who were enrolled between April 2018 and 2019. About five patients had oligometastatic NSCLC after surgical resection of the primary tumor, and 13 to 15 had newly diagnosed primary stage I lung tumors. While roughly 7 patients had squamous cell carcinoma tumors, the tumors of eleven to twelve were adenocarcinoma. It was SBRT that served as radiotherapy, in 3 to 5 fractions with a biologically effective dose of at least 100 Gy.

Deletions cut 6 bases from V and 3 bases from J, with 12 bases between. There are 14 residues in the CDR3. Using two-round multiplex PCR, the authors amplified TCR beta CDR3 from genomic DNA. Amplification in first-round PCR relied on primers specific to each TRBV and TRBJ gene. TCRdb ran MiXCR on the multiplex PCR reads and lists one entry per CDR3 protein. The sample gives 20,000 to 30,000 distinct CDR3 sequences, approximately 38% of which show up once; about 32% is in the top ten. The gene calls are TRBV12-3 or TRBV12-4 and TRBJ1-5; D is unresolved. The TCR was taken from a donor over 45 with non-small cell lung cancer. This sample comprised PBMCs, obtained before or after stereotactic body radiation therapy (not recorded which). The CDR3 DNA sequence: TGTGCCAGCAGGTCCCCCCGGGTCAATCAGCCCCAGCATTTT. Translating gives CASRSPRVNQPQHF.